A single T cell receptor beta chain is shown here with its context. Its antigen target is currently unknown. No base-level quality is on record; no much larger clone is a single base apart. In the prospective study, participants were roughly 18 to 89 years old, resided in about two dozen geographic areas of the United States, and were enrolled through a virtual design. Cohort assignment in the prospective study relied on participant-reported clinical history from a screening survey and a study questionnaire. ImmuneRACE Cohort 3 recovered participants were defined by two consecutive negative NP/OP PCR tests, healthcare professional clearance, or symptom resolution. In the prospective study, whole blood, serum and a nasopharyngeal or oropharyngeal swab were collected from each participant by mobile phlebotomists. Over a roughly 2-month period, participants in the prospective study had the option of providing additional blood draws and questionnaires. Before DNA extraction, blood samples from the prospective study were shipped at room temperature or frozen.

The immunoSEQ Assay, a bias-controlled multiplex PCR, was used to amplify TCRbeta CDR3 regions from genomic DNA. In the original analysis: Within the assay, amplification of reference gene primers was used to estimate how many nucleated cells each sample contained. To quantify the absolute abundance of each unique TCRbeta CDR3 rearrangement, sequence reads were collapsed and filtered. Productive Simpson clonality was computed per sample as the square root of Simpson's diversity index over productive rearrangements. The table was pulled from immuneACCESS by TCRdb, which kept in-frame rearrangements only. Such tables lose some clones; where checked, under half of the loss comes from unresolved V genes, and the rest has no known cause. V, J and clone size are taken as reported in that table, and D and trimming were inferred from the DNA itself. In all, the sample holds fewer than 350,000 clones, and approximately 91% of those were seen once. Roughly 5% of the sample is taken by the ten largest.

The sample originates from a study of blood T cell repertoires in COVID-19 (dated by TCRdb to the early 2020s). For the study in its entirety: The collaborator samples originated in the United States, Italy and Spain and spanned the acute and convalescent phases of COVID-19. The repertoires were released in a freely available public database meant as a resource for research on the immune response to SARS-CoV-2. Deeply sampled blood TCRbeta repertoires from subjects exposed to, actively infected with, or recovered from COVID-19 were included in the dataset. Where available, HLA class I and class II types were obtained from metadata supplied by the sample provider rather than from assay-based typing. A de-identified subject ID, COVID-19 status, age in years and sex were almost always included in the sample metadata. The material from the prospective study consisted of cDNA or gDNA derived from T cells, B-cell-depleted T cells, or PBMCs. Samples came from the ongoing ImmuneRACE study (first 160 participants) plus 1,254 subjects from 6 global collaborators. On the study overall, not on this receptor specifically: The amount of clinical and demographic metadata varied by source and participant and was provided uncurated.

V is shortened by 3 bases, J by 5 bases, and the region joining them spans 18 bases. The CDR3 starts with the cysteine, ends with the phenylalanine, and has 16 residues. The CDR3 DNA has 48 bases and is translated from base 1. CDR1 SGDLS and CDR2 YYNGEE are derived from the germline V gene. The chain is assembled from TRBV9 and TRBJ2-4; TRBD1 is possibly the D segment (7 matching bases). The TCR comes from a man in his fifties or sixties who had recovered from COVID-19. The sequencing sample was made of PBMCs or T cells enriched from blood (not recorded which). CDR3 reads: CASSAEGAGYQNIQYF. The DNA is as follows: TGTGCCAGCAGCGCGGAGGGGGCAGGGTATCAAAACATTCAGTACTTC.